The present T cell receptor beta chain was sequenced within a study of cytomegalovirus exposure and HLA in healthy donors. Unmatched junction bases numbered 4, after V lost 3 bases and J lost 8 bases. The CDR3 has 14 amino acids. Germline V gene sequence: CDR1 PRHDT, CDR2 FYEKMQ (reference sequence). Primers for the PCR totalled 60 Vbeta and 13 Jbeta. Some clones are missing from TCRdb's copy, which holds only in-frame ones; the method was immunoSEQ multiplex PCR. The top ten hold around 1% of the sample, which has about 200,000 clones, approximately 90% seen once. This TCR was sampled from a boy aged 2 to 10 in good health and CMV-seronegative. The chain joins TRBV13 to TRBJ1-4; 9 bases are a match to TRBD1. Sequencing was carried out using PBMCs. The CDR3 DNA reads as TGTGCCAGCAGCTTGGGACAGGGATGGGAAAAACTGTTTTTT. It encodes CASSLGQGWEKLFF.